Listed here are 19 T cell receptor beta chains from one sample, sequenced in a study of PD-L1 blockade in urothelial cancer. Sequencing was performed with immunoSEQ multiplex PCR; in TCRdb, only in-frame clones are kept and a portion is missing. The sample lists some 100,000 clones, over 80% seen once, with about 0.91% in the top ten. Source: PBMCs, taken around atezolizumab (anti-PD-L1) treatment. Receptors were obtained from an elderly woman with urothelial cancer.

The gene calls are TRBV6-1 and TRBJ1-2; D gene ambiguous. Germline V gene data show CDR1 as MNHNS and CDR2 as SASEGT. The CDR3 runs 15 residues. Trimming shortened V by 3 bases and J by 0 bases, and 11 bases separated the two germline ends. The CDR3 nucleotides read TGTGCCAGCAGTGAGTCACCGAGGACTAACTATGGCTACACCTTC. It translates to CASSESPRTNYGYTF.

The CDR3 bases are TGCAGCGTTGGCAGTGACACCTACGAGCAGTACTTC. It translates to CSVGSDTYEQYF. V is TRBV29-1 and J is TRBJ2-7; D not certain. This CDR3 region has 12 residues. Trimming took off 4 bases at V and 2 bases at J, with 9 bases between the two ends. Per the germline V gene, CDR1 is SQVTM and CDR2 is ANQGSEA.

The chain recombines TRBV7-9 with TRBJ1-2, with TRBD1 identical over 9 bases. This CDR3 region has 15 residues. CDR1 is SEHNR, CDR2 FQNEAQ, per germline (reference sequence). The V segment lost 8 bases and the J segment 1 base; nucleotides outside the gene matches: 8. CDR3 sequence reads: CASWGDRENNYGYTF. The CDR3 DNA sequence: TGTGCCAGCTGGGGGGACAGGGAGAATAACTATGGCTACACCTTC.

This sequence joins TRBV9 and TRBJ2-5; TRBD2 matches 12 bases. After removal of 0 bases from V and 4 bases from J, the junction contained 4 bases not matched to a gene. This CDR3 region has 16 residues. From germline, CDR1 is SGDLS and CDR2 YYNGEE. The CDR3 nucleotides are TGTGCCAGCAGCGTAGGCGGGGGACTAGCGGGAGAGACCCAGTACTTC. It is translated as CASSVGGGLAGETQYF.

This clone has only one observation. This sequence joins TRBV5-6 and TRBJ2-3; 8 bases fit TRBD2. Germline values: CDR1 SGHDT, CDR2 YYEEEE. With 4 bases clipped from V and 1 base from J, the junction kept 5 bases outside the gene matches. The CDR3 contains 15 residues. The CDR3 spells CASSDGRAGTDTQYF. The CDR3, as DNA: TGTGCCAGCAGCGACGGGAGGGCCGGCACAGATACGCAGTATTTT.

The chain combines TRBV18 with TRBJ1-2; 9 bases are shared with TRBD1. The germline CDR1 and CDR2 sequences are KGHSH and LQKENI. J gave up 8 bases and V 3 bases, and 7 bases lay outside the gene matches. CDR3 size: 14 residues. CDR3 nucleotide sequence: TGTGCCAGCTCACCCCAACAGGGGGCGTTGGGCTACACCTTC. This gives the protein CASSPQQGALGYTF.

The chain carries TRBV19 and TRBJ1-1, with 9 bases that match TRBD1. CDR3 length equals 12 residues. V dropped 7 bases and J dropped 7; count of bases not matched to a gene: 4. In germline, CDR1 is LNHDA, CDR2 SQIVND (reference sequence). As DNA, the CDR3 is TGTGCCAGTAACCCGACAGGGGGTGAAGCTTTCTTT. Encoded protein: CASNPTGGEAFF.

This sequence joins TRBV18 and TRBJ1-1, with no clear D. CDR1 and CDR2 from the germline V gene are KGHSH and LQKENI. V was pared by 3 bases and J by 3 bases, with 17 bases between. This CDR3 has 16 residues. The CDR3 DNA sequence: TGTGCCAGCTCACCGACTATGAAGTTTGGGGACACTGAAGCTTTCTTT. Protein sequence: CASSPTMKFGDTEAFF.

This sequence joins TRBV10-3 and TRBJ1-5, with TRBD1 matching 9 bases. Losses at the gene ends were 1 base for V and 7 bases for J; bases not matched to a gene: 2. Germline V lookup: CDR1 ENHRY, CDR2 SYGVKD. The CDR3 covers 14 residues. The CDR3 loop reads CAISEWTGEQPQHF. CDR3 nucleotide sequence: TGTGCCATCAGTGAGTGGACAGGGGAGCAGCCCCAGCATTTT.

J is TRBJ2-2 and V is TRBV5-4; the D gene is possibly TRBD2 (6 bases). V was cut by 2 bases and J by 0 bases, with 8 bases left in between. The germline V gene has CDR1 SGHNT and CDR2 YYREEE (reference sequence). The CDR3 extends over 15 amino acids. The CDR3 is CASSFSGANTGELFF. CDR3 DNA sequence: TGTGCCAGCAGCTTTAGCGGTGCGAACACCGGGGAGCTGTTTTTT.

The CDR3 nucleotides read TGTGCCACCAAAAAAGGGGCGAACACTGAAGCTTTCTTT. This codes for CATKKGANTEAFF. V is TRBV2 and J is TRBJ1-1, with D possibly being TRBD1 (5 bases). The CDR3 loop spans 13 amino acids. In germline, CDR1 is SNHLY, CDR2 FYNNEI. V dropped 10 bases and J dropped 1 base, with 13 bases sitting between them.

V is TRBV5-1 and J is TRBJ2-3; weak D call: TRBD1 (7 bases). The CDR3 sequence is 17 residues long. Trimming left V 1 base short and J 0 bases short, with 15 bases between. The V gene's germline CDR1 is SGHRS and CDR2 YFSETQ. CDR3 residues: CASSLIQAGGSTDTQYF. CDR3 in DNA: TGCGCCAGCAGCTTGATTCAGGCAGGGGGGAGCACAGATACGCAGTATTTT. The complete variable domain, with remaining parts taken from reference TRBV5-1 and TRBJ2-3, reads KAGVTQTPRYLIKTRGQQVTLSCSPISGHRSVSWYQQTPGQGLQFLFEYFSETQRNKGNFPGRFSGRQFSNSRSEMNVSTLELGDSALYLCASSLIQAGGSTDTQYFGPGTRLTVL.

The chain links TRBV27 to TRBJ2-5; possibly TRBD1 for D (5 bases). The CDR3 is 17 amino acids. The V end was cut by 5 bases, the J end by 2 bases, with 21 bases between. Germline values: CDR1 MNHEY, CDR2 SMNVEV (reference sequence). The CDR3 loop is CASSPRWTSQAQETQYF. The CDR3 DNA is TGTGCCAGCAGTCCCCGTTGGACATCTCAGGCGCAAGAGACCCAGTACTTC.

V is TRBV28 and J is TRBJ2-7, with 7 bases that match TRBD1. Trimming removed 6 bases from V and 6 bases from J; junction bases left unmatched: 11. Germline V lookup: CDR1 MDHEN, CDR2 SYDVKM. The CDR3 covers 14 residues. DNA for the CDR3: TGTGCCAGCAGAAGCCTCGACAGGGTGAGCGAGCAGTACTTC. It codes for CASRSLDRVSEQYF.

This chain connects TRBV7-3 to TRBJ2-5, with 11 positions matching TRBD1. The CDR3 loop spans 21 amino acids. Per germline, CDR1 SGHTA and CDR2 FQGTGA. V shed 1 base, J shed 2 bases, and the junction held 18 bases outside the gene matches. In nucleotides, the CDR3 is TGTGCCAGCAGCTTAAAGTGTAGGGACAGGGGGAATGAGCCGAAACAAGAGACCCAGTACTTC. Protein sequence: CASSLKCRDRGNEPKQETQYF.

V gene TRBV18 combines with J gene TRBJ2-2; 7 bases agree with TRBD1. The trim removed 1 base at V and 3 bases at J, leaving 2 bases unmatched. Germline V gene lookup returns CDR1 KGHSH and CDR2 LQKENI. The CDR3 contains 15 residues. The DNA of the CDR3 is TGTGCCAGCTCACCACAGCAGGGGGACACCGGGGAGCTGTTTTTT. Translation gives CASSPQQGDTGELFF. Based on the CDR3 plus reference TRBV18 and TRBJ2-2, the full variable domain is NAGVMQNPRHLVRRRGQEARLRCSPMKGHSHVYWYRQLPEEGLKFMVYLQKENIIDESGMPKERFSAEFPKEGPSILRIQQVVRGDSAAYFCASSPQQGDTGELFFGEGSRLTVL.

The rearrangement links TRBV28 to TRBJ1-2, with D tentatively TRBD1 (5 bases). Germline assignment: CDR1 MDHEN and CDR2 SYDVKM. This CDR3 is 11 amino acids long. V was trimmed by 6 bases and J by 6 bases, leaving 8 bases between them. CDR3 in amino acids: CASSLRDGYTF. The CDR3 DNA is TGTGCCAGCAGCCTCAGGGATGGCTACACCTTC.

V usage is TRBV7-3 and J usage is TRBJ2-1; weak D call: TRBD2 (7 bases). Trimming pared 5 bases from V and 8 bases from J, leaving 19 bases between. Germline CDR1 is SGHTA and CDR2 is FQGTGA. The CDR3 loop spans 15 amino acids. CDR3 sequence reads: CASSPWGAGDYEQFF. CDR3 in DNA: TGTGCCAGCAGCCCATGGGGGGCGGGAGACTATGAGCAGTTCTTC.

The chain has TRBV7-8 and TRBJ2-2, with D maybe TRBD2 (6 bases). The germline V gene encodes CDR1 SGHVS and CDR2 FQNEAQ. The CDR3 spans 15 residues. Trimming shortened V by 4 bases and J by 1 base, and 10 bases separated the two germline ends. CDR3 in DNA: TGTGCCAGCAGCTACTTCGGGGGGAACACCGGGGAGCTGTTTTTT. Encoded protein: CASSYFGGNTGELFF.